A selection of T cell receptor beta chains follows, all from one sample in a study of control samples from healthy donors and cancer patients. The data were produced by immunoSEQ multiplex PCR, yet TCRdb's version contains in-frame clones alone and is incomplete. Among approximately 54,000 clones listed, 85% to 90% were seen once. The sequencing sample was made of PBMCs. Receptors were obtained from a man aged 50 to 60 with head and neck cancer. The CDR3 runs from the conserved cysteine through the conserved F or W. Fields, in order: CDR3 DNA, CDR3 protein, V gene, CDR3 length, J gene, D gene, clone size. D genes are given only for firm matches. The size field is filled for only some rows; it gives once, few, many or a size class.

CDR3nt: TGTGCCAGCAGTTTCGGCGGGAACAGCTACGAGCAGTACTTC
CDR3aa: CASSFGGNSYEQYF
v_gene: TRBV27
len: 14
j_gene: TRBJ2-7
d_gene: .
abundance: .

CDR3nt: TGTGCCAGCAGCTTAGTCGGTGGACGCGGGGACACCTTC
CDR3aa: CASSLVGGRGDTF
v_gene: TRBV7-2
len: 13
j_gene: TRBJ1-2
d_gene: .
abundance: .

CDR3nt: TGTGCCACCAGCAGAGATTCGGGGACGACAGGGCGCACAGATACGCAGTATTTT
CDR3aa: CATSRDSGTTGRTDTQYF
v_gene: TRBV15
len: 18
j_gene: TRBJ2-3
d_gene: TRBD1
abundance: .

CDR3nt: TGTGCTAGTGGTTTGGCACCGGGGGGACTAGTGAGCACCGGGGAGCTGTTTTTT
CDR3aa: CASGLAPGGLVSTGELFF
v_gene: TRBV12-5
len: 18
j_gene: TRBJ2-2
d_gene: TRBD2
abundance: .

CDR3nt: TGTGCCAGCAGGCTCCTGCTGGGACAGAGGGAGCAGCCCCAGCATTTT
CDR3aa: CASRLLLGQREQPQHF
v_gene: TRBV21-1
len: 16
j_gene: TRBJ1-5
d_gene: .
abundance: .

CDR3nt: TGTGCCAGCAGCTTAGACGTCGGGCGGCAGGAGCAGTTCTTC
CDR3aa: CASSLDVGRQEQFF
v_gene: TRBV11-2
len: 14
j_gene: TRBJ2-1
d_gene: .
abundance: .

CDR3nt: TGTGCCAGCAGGATAGAAGGTCCTTCCTACAATGAGCAGTTCTTC
CDR3aa: CASRIEGPSYNEQFF
v_gene: TRBV25-1
len: 15
j_gene: TRBJ2-1
d_gene: .
abundance: .

CDR3nt: TGTGCTAAAAGCGGTACTAGCACAGATACGCAGTATTTT
CDR3aa: CAKSGTSTDTQYF
v_gene: TRBV30
len: 13
j_gene: TRBJ2-3
d_gene: .
abundance: .

CDR3nt: TGTGCCAGCAGCGTAAAGGATCAGGTAGCTAACTATGGCTACACCTTC
CDR3aa: CASSVKDQVANYGYTF
v_gene: TRBV9
len: 16
j_gene: TRBJ1-2
d_gene: .
abundance: .

CDR3nt: TGTGCCAGCAGCTTACCCGGGACAGGGGGGGCCCAAGAGACCCAGTACTTC
CDR3aa: CASSLPGTGGAQETQYF
v_gene: TRBV7-2
len: 17
j_gene: TRBJ2-5
d_gene: TRBD1
abundance: .

CDR3nt: TGTGCCAGCAGTTCATCGTTTGGGAATTCACCCCTCCACTTT
CDR3aa: CASSSSFGNSPLHF
v_gene: TRBV6-5
len: 14
j_gene: TRBJ1-6
d_gene: .
abundance: .

CDR3nt: TGCGCCAGCCGTCGGACTTTGAACACTGAAGCTTTCTTT
CDR3aa: CASRRTLNTEAFF
v_gene: TRBV10-1
len: 13
j_gene: TRBJ1-1
d_gene: .
abundance: .

CDR3nt: TGTGCTAGTGGTTTGATCCCACAGGGGGCAGAGACCCAGTACTTC
CDR3aa: CASGLIPQGAETQYF
v_gene: TRBV12-5
len: 15
j_gene: TRBJ2-5
d_gene: TRBD1
abundance: .

CDR3nt: TGCGCCAGCAGATACGAGTGGGACAGTTCCTACGAGCAGTACTTC
CDR3aa: CASRYEWDSSYEQYF
v_gene: TRBV5-1
len: 15
j_gene: TRBJ2-7
d_gene: TRBD1
abundance: .

CDR3nt: TGTGCCAGCAGCTTAGTCTCTAGCGGCCCTGCAGATACGCAGTATTTT
CDR3aa: CASSLVSSGPADTQYF
v_gene: TRBV7-2
len: 16
j_gene: TRBJ2-3
d_gene: TRBD2
abundance: .

CDR3nt: TGTGCCAGCAGCTTAACGACAGGGCCACATTATGGCTACACCTTC
CDR3aa: CASSLTTGPHYGYTF
v_gene: TRBV7-8
len: 15
j_gene: TRBJ1-2
d_gene: TRBD1
abundance: .

CDR3nt: TGCGCCAGCAGCCCTCAGACAGGGAGATTGACGAACACTGAAGCTTTCTTT
CDR3aa: CASSPQTGRLTNTEAFF
v_gene: TRBV5-1
len: 17
j_gene: TRBJ1-1
d_gene: TRBD1
abundance: .

CDR3nt: TGCAGCGCCCTGCCGAGAGGGTCTGGAAACACCATATATTTT
CDR3aa: CSALPRGSGNTIYF
v_gene: TRBV29-1
len: 14
j_gene: TRBJ1-3
d_gene: .
abundance: .

CDR3nt: TGTGCCAGCAGCTCCAGCACCAGTACCGGGACAGTTACTTACGAGCAGTACTTC
CDR3aa: CASSSSTSTGTVTYEQYF
v_gene: TRBV9
len: 18
j_gene: TRBJ2-7
d_gene: TRBD1
abundance: .

CDR3nt: TGTGCCAGCAGTTTTGGAGAACCGGGACAGGGGTACGAGCAGTACTTC
CDR3aa: CASSFGEPGQGYEQYF
v_gene: TRBV28
len: 16
j_gene: TRBJ2-7
d_gene: TRBD1
abundance: .

CDR3nt: TGTGCCAGCAGCTCTGGACCTTTAGCCAAAAACATTCAGTACTTC
CDR3aa: CASSSGPLAKNIQYF
v_gene: TRBV7-2
len: 15
j_gene: TRBJ2-4
d_gene: .
abundance: .

CDR3nt: TGCAGCGTTGAGGGGACACTAGATAGCAATCAGCCCCAGCATTTT
CDR3aa: CSVEGTLDSNQPQHF
v_gene: TRBV29-1
len: 15
j_gene: TRBJ1-5
d_gene: .
abundance: .

CDR3nt: TGTGCCAGCACGCAGTCCGCAGAGAACATTCAGTACTTC
CDR3aa: CASTQSAENIQYF
v_gene: TRBV3-1/TRBV3-2
len: 13
j_gene: TRBJ2-4
d_gene: .
abundance: once

CDR3nt: TGCGCCAGCAGTGAGCTGGCAGATACTGAAGCTTTCTTT
CDR3aa: CASSELADTEAFF
v_gene: TRBV10-2
len: 13
j_gene: TRBJ1-1
d_gene: .
abundance: .

CDR3nt: TGTGCCAGCAGTTTATCGTCCGGGGGGAACACTGAAGCTTTCTTT
CDR3aa: CASSLSSGGNTEAFF
v_gene: TRBV27
len: 15
j_gene: TRBJ1-1
d_gene: .
abundance: .

CDR3nt: TGTGCCAGCAGCGTAGCAGGGGACACTGAAGCTTTCTTT
CDR3aa: CASSVAGDTEAFF
v_gene: TRBV9
len: 13
j_gene: TRBJ1-1
d_gene: .
abundance: few

CDR3nt: TGTGCCAGCAGCCTCCCAGGGACAGAAAATGAAGCTTTCTTT
CDR3aa: CASSLPGTENEAFF
v_gene: TRBV7-3
len: 14
j_gene: TRBJ1-1
d_gene: TRBD1
abundance: .

CDR3nt: TGTGCCAGCAGCTCAGCTCACGAGCAGTACTTC
CDR3aa: CASSSAHEQYF
v_gene: TRBV11-2
len: 11
j_gene: TRBJ2-7
d_gene: .
abundance: .